Presented here are 23 T cell receptor beta chains from one specimen sequenced in a study of shared clonotypes between healthy human individuals. Measured with immunoSEQ multiplex PCR; TCRdb has only the in-frame clones, and not every one. This sample has 800,000 to 950,000 clones, with about 96% found just once. Terminally differentiated effector memory CD45RA+ cells were excluded from the naive CD8 cells, which were CD45RO-negative and positively selected for CCR7. The sequencing input was naive CD8+ T cells sorted from blood. All receptors derive from a man aged 30 to 45 in good health.

The rearrangement links TRBV15 to TRBJ2-1, with 10 bases identical to TRBD2. Looked up from germline, CDR1 is LNHNV and CDR2 is YYDKDF (reference sequence). V trimming: 1 base; J trimming: 4 bases; junction bases outside the gene matches: 1. CDR3 length: 15 residues. The CDR3 coding sequence is TGTGCCACCAGCAGAGCAGCGGGAGGGTACAATGAGCAGTTCTTC. This codes for CATSRAAGGYNEQFF.

V and J are TRBV21-1 and TRBJ2-6. TRBV21-1 is labeled a pseudogene. The CDR3 is made up of 14 amino acids. The CDR3 DNA follows: TGTGCCAGCAGCAACCGCCCTGGGGCCAACGTCCTGACTTTC. Residues: CASSNRPGANVLTF.

The V call is TRBV18, the J call TRBJ1-2; D perhaps matches TRBD1 (5 bases). V dropped 7 bases and J dropped 8 bases, with 11 bases sitting between them. The germline V gene has CDR1 KGHSH and CDR2 LQKENI. The CDR3 covers 11 residues. CDR3 protein: CASFDSQGYTF. In nucleotides, the CDR3 is TGTGCCAGCTTCGACAGTCAAGGCTACACCTTC.

The chain links TRBV6-6 to TRBJ1-5; D is unresolved. The CDR3 runs 14 residues. Trimming removed 2 bases from V and 0 bases from J, with 5 bases in between. Germline V gene sequence: CDR1 MNHNY, CDR2 SVGAGI (reference sequence). CDR3 protein: CASSYPSSNQPQHF. DNA of the CDR3: TGTGCCAGCAGTTACCCTAGTAGCAATCAGCCCCAGCATTTT.

V gene TRBV7-5 combines with J gene TRBJ1-4; TRBD1, the table's D call, was not compared with the DNA. TRBV7-5 represents a pseudogene. The CDR3 extends over 15 amino acids. In nucleotides, the CDR3 is TGTGCCAGAAGCCGCAAACAGGGGGCCAATGAAAAACTGTTTTTT. Protein product: CARSRKQGANEKLFF.

V and J are TRBV19 and TRBJ1-2; 7 bases are shared with TRBD1. J was trimmed by 4 bases and V by 2 bases; bases with no gene match: 4. CDR1 and CDR2 (germline): LNHDA, SQIVND (reference sequence). The CDR3 runs to 14 residues. Written as DNA, the CDR3 is TGTGCCAGTAGTATAAGGGGGCCCTCCTATGGCTACACCTTC. Amino acids: CASSIRGPSYGYTF.

The table lists this clone with a count of one. CDR3 residues: CASRHPGTMEEQFF. In nucleotides, the CDR3 is TGTGCCAGCAGGCACCCCGGGACTATGGAAGAGCAGTTCTTC. The V gene is TRBV7-9, the J gene TRBJ2-1; TRBD2 aligns across 7 bases. Germline values: CDR1 SEHNR, CDR2 FQNEAQ (reference sequence). V lost 6 bases to trimming and J lost 10 bases; unmatched junction nucleotides: 12. The CDR3 is made up of 14 amino acids.

The DNA for the CDR3 is TGTGCCAGCAGACAGGGGGGCCTTGCCTATGGCTACACCTTC. Protein product: CASRQGGLAYGYTF. The chain combines TRBV13 with TRBJ1-2; 8 nucleotides agree with TRBD1. The germline V gene has CDR1 PRHDT and CDR2 FYEKMQ (reference sequence). This CDR3 is built from 14 residues. Trimming removed 6 bases from V and 4 bases from J; junction bases left unmatched: 7. Looking up the rest from reference TRBV13 and TRBJ1-2 gives the full variable domain: AAGVIQSPRHLIKEKRETATLKCYPIPRHDTVYWYQQGPGQDPQFLISFYEKMQSDKGSIPDRFSAQQFSDYHSELNMSSLELGDSALYFCASRQGGLAYGYTFGSGTRLTVV.

The V and J genes are TRBV7-1 and TRBJ1-1; D is ambiguous. Being an ORF, TRBV7-1 has a function that is uncertain. This CDR3 has 14 amino acids. V lost 5 bases, J lost 0 bases, and 10 bases lay in between. In nucleotides, the CDR3 is TGTGCCAGCAGCCCGCAGGTTATGAACACTGAAGCTTTCTTT. This translates into CASSPQVMNTEAFF.

The rearrangement links TRBV6-6 to TRBJ2-7, with D uncertain. The V end lost 1 base, the J end lost 2 bases, and 6 bases lay between the germline ends. The germline CDR1 and CDR2 sequences are MNHNY and SVGAGI (reference sequence). The CDR3 runs to 13 residues. CDR3 coding DNA: TGTGCCAGCAGTTACTTTGACACCTACGAGCAGTACTTC. As protein: CASSYFDTYEQYF.

The V call is TRBV18, the J call TRBJ1-5, with 9 bases lining up with TRBD1. V shed 2 bases, J shed 8 bases, and the junction held 7 bases outside the gene matches. CDR3 length equals 15 residues. CDR1 is KGHSH and CDR2 is LQKENI in the germline V gene. The chain's CDR3 is CASSPEDRGGKPQHF. The DNA for the CDR3 is TGTGCCAGCTCACCAGAGGACAGGGGTGGGAAGCCCCAGCATTTT.

The rearrangement joins TRBV5-4 to TRBJ1-2; D is possibly TRBD1 (6 bases). The CDR3 has 17 amino acids. Trimming took 0 bases from V and 3 from J, leaving 18 bases between them. Germline CDR1 SGHNT, CDR2 YYREEE (reference sequence). This CDR3 is CASSLAFRGSYDYGYTF. The CDR3 bases are TGTGCCAGCAGCTTGGCGTTCAGGGGATCGTACGACTATGGCTACACCTTC.

This rearrangement joins TRBV18 to TRBJ1-3; D gene uncertain. CDR1 and CDR2 from the germline V gene are KGHSH and LQKENI. The V and J ends lost 3 bases and 3 bases respectively, with 18 bases between them. There are 17 residues in the CDR3. The CDR3 region has the DNA TGTGCCAGCTCACCCTCATCCAGCCCCGGCCATGGAAACACCATATATTTT. Residues: CASSPSSSPGHGNTIYF.

The chain has TRBV29-1 and TRBJ1-1, with D unclear. Germline V gives CDR1 SQVTM, CDR2 ANQGSEA. CDR3 size: 12 residues. V dropped 6 bases and J dropped 1 base, with 9 bases sitting between them. The CDR3 bases are TGCAGCGTGACGGAACAGAACACTGAAGCTTTCTTT. It codes for CSVTEQNTEAFF. The complete variable domain, with remaining parts taken from reference TRBV29-1 and TRBJ1-1, reads SAVISQKPSRDICQRGTSLTIQCQVDSQVTMMFWYRQQPGQSLTLIATANQGSEATYESGFVIDKFPISRPNLTFSTLTVSNMSPEDSSIYLCSVTEQNTEAFFGQGTRLTVV.

This chain links TRBV4-3 with TRBJ2-1; 8 bases agree with TRBD2. Trimming took 0 bases from V and 2 from J; bases not matched to a gene: 9. The CDR3 runs to 18 residues. Germline loops: CDR1 LGHNA, CDR2 YSLEER. In DNA, the CDR3 is TGCGCCAGCAGCCAAGATTTTTGGGCGGGAGGTACCTACAATGAGCAGTTCTTC. Translating it yields CASSQDFWAGGTYNEQFF.

The V call is TRBV4-3, the J call TRBJ2-7; D is possibly TRBD1 or TRBD2 (6 bases each). V lost 0 bases, J lost 7 bases, and 16 bases lay in between. Germline CDR1 is LGHNA and CDR2 is YSLEER. The CDR3 is 15 amino acids. CDR3 residues: CASSQDRWGAREQYF. In DNA, the CDR3 is TGCGCCAGCAGCCAAGATCGCTGGGGGGCTAGGGAGCAGTACTTC.

The chain couples TRBV13 to TRBJ1-1; a weak D match, TRBD1 (5 bases). The CDR3 runs to 13 residues. V lost 5 bases, J lost 1 base, and 8 bases lay in between. CDR1 is PRHDT and CDR2 is FYEKMQ in the germline V gene (reference sequence). The CDR3 bases are TGTGCCAGCAGCGGCGGGGGGAACACTGAAGCTTTCTTT. It encodes CASSGGGNTEAFF.

The genes are TRBV10-1 and TRBJ2-7, with 7 positions matching TRBD2. The CDR3 spans 16 residues. Germline-derived CDR1 and CDR2 are WNHNN and SYGVQD (reference sequence). The J segment lost 2 bases and the V segment lost 2 bases, leaving 9 bases of the junction unmatched. The CDR3 region has the DNA TGCGCCAGCAGTGAGGGGCAGGGACTATCAACCTACGAGCAGTACTTC. Translation: CASSEGQGLSTYEQYF.

The chain recombines TRBV5-1 with TRBJ1-1, with D perhaps TRBD1 (6 bases). CDR3 length: 14 amino acids. Trimming removed 1 base at V and 5 bases at J, with 12 bases between. Germline CDR1 SGHRS, CDR2 YFSETQ. CDR3 coding DNA: TGCGCCAGCAGCTTGTGGGGGCGAGGGACTGAAGCTTTCTTT. Its translation is CASSLWGRGTEAFF.

This chain links TRBV9 with TRBJ2-3; TRBD2 matches 9 bases. The trim removed 0 bases at V and 2 bases at J, leaving 4 bases unmatched. Germline-derived CDR1 and CDR2 are SGDLS and YYNGEE. This CDR3 comprises 16 residues. CDR3 amino acids: CASSVGRTSDTDTQYF. The CDR3 DNA reads as TGTGCCAGCAGCGTAGGAAGGACTAGCGACACAGATACGCAGTATTTT.

This sequence joins TRBV29-1 and TRBJ2-3, with TRBD2 as a possible D gene (6 bases). Germline V gene sequence: CDR1 SQVTM, CDR2 ANQGSEA. The CDR3 has 11 amino acids. V lost 7 bases and J 14 bases, leaving 19 bases between the germline ends. CDR3 in DNA: TGCAGCGCGGGGGACCTTCACTTAAGGTATTTT. Translating it yields CSAGDLHLRYF.

With regard to this clone: This CDR3 is also generated by other DNA sequences in the sample. The V gene is TRBV7-9, the J gene TRBJ1-5; no firm D call. From germline, CDR1 is SEHNR and CDR2 FQNEAQ (reference sequence). V lost 1 base and J lost 5, with 3 bases in between. The CDR3 has 12 amino acids. The DNA of the CDR3 is TGTGCCAGCAGCTTAGGGTATCAGCCCCAGCATTTT. This sequence encodes CASSLGYQPQHF.

The chain uses TRBV29-1 and TRBJ1-5; 7 bases are shared with TRBD1. The germline CDR1 and CDR2 sequences are SQVTM and ANQGSEA. The CDR3 sequence is 12 residues long. J gave up 6 bases and V 4 bases, and 3 bases lay outside the gene matches. The CDR3 DNA reads as TGCAGCGTTGTGGCAGGGGGTCAGCCCCAGCATTTT. Translating gives CSVVAGGQPQHF.